One T cell receptor beta chain is described in this entry. Its antigen remains unknown. The sample is drawn from a study of radiation and T cells in renal cell carcinoma. Study outcomes and limitations: Top tumor clonotypes rose in blood 2 weeks post-radiation, then contracted.

Time point meaning: blood 2 weeks post-SBRT. Described treatment: 15 Gy SBRT to primary tumor, nephrectomy 4 weeks later. Blood was sampled at baseline, 2 weeks and 4 weeks after SBRT. Clear cell pathology was present in this patient's renal cell carcinoma. Profiling relied on immunoSEQ multiplex PCR, and the TCRdb table lists in-frame clones only, not all of them. This sample has more than 75,000 clones, with 80% to 90% found just once. The V and J ends lost 5 bases and 3 bases, in that order; junction bases with no gene match: 4. CDR3 length: 15 residues. Germline V CDR1 and CDR2: SGHTA, FQGNSA. The chain is built from TRBV7-2 and TRBJ2-1; 10 nucleotides match TRBD2. Source: blood, taken from a patient whose treatment included radiotherapy and nephrectomy. This TCR derives from a woman aged 50 to 65 with renal cell carcinoma. CDR3 nucleotide sequence: TGTGCCAGCAGCGCTAGCGGGGGCGACTACAATGAGCAGTTCTTC. This codes for CASSASGGDYNEQFF.